The 19 T cell receptor beta chains reported below all come from one sample, sequenced in a study of cytomegalovirus exposure and HLA in healthy donors. TCRdb keeps only in-frame clones here, not all; method: immunoSEQ multiplex PCR. The top ten clones hold 1% of a sample with approximately 270,000 clones, about 86% of them seen once. The material sequenced was PBMCs. These receptors all come from a woman between 18 and 29 years old in good health and CMV-seronegative.

The CDR3 nucleotides read TGTGCCAGCAGTTACGGGACAGTGTATGGCTACACCTTC. Amino acid sequence: CASSYGTVYGYTF. The rearrangement joins TRBV6-5 to TRBJ1-2, with TRBD1 matching 7 bases. V lost 2 bases, J lost 5 bases, and 2 bases stayed unmatched. CDR3 length: 13 amino acids. Germline CDR1 is MNHEY and CDR2 is SVGAGI.

This chain connects TRBV6-1 to TRBJ2-7; the D gene is possibly TRBD2 (5 bases). The germline V gene has CDR1 MNHNS and CDR2 SASEGT. The CDR3 totals 13 residues. Trimming removed 6 bases from V and 4 bases from J, with 13 bases in between. The CDR3 bases are TGTGCCAGCAGCCGGGGTGAGCGGTACGAGCAGTACTTC. It encodes CASSRGERYEQYF.

The chain recombines TRBV5-1 with TRBJ1-1, with 10 bases that match TRBD1. Looked up from germline, CDR1 is SGHRS and CDR2 is YFSETQ. The CDR3 length is 15 residues. V shed 4 bases, J shed 3 bases, and the junction held 6 bases outside the gene matches. CDR3 residues: CASSRGTGAHTEAFF. The CDR3 region has the DNA TGCGCCAGCAGCCGAGGGACAGGGGCTCACACTGAAGCTTTCTTT.

The chain uses TRBV7-2 and TRBJ1-1; D is perhaps TRBD1 (5 bases). Germline V gene sequence: CDR1 SGHTA, CDR2 FQGNSA. V lost 6 bases and J lost 6, with 20 bases in between. CDR3 length: 15 residues. CDR3 protein: CASSRAGGSGAEAFF. The DNA for the CDR3 is TGTGCCAGCAGTCGAGCGGGGGGTTCTGGCGCTGAAGCTTTCTTT.

This rearrangement joins TRBV5-4 to TRBJ2-7; D may be TRBD1 (6 bases). The germline V gene encodes CDR1 SGHNT and CDR2 YYREEE (reference sequence). This CDR3 region has 15 residues. Trimming pared 3 bases from V and 5 bases from J, leaving 18 bases between. The CDR3 protein is CASSSQYRVPDEQYF. Here the CDR3 DNA reads TGTGCCAGCAGCTCACAATACAGGGTCCCGGACGAGCAGTACTTC.

The J gene is TRBJ2-5, the V gene TRBV27; perhaps TRBD1 as D (5 bases). This CDR3 has 14 amino acids. V was trimmed by 5 bases and J by 2 bases, leaving 12 bases between them. Germline CDR1 is MNHEY and CDR2 is SMNVEV (reference sequence). Here the CDR3 reads CASSAQTVQETQYF. Written as DNA, the CDR3 is TGTGCCAGCAGTGCTCAGACAGTTCAAGAGACCCAGTACTTC.

V usage is TRBV30 and J usage is TRBJ2-7, with D possibly matching TRBD2 (6 bases). The germline V gene has CDR1 GTSNPN and CDR2 SVGIG (reference sequence). V was clipped by 2 bases and J by 2 bases, with 10 bases between them. This CDR3 contains 13 residues. The CDR3 loop reads CAWSPGGPYEQYF. For the CDR3, the DNA is TGTGCCTGGAGTCCCGGGGGACCCTACGAGCAGTACTTC.

The chain couples TRBV19 to TRBJ1-5; D remains ambiguous. The CDR3 is 13 residues long. Germline-derived CDR1 and CDR2 are LNHDA and SQIVND (reference sequence). Trimming took 5 bases from V and 3 from J, leaving 8 bases between them. The chain's CDR3 is CASSVFLNQPQHF. The CDR3 DNA reads TGTGCCAGTAGTGTTTTTCTCAATCAGCCCCAGCATTTT.

The genes are TRBV19 and TRBJ2-7; 11 bases fit TRBD2. Unmatched junction bases numbered 8, after V lost 9 bases and J lost 1 base. This CDR3 is 15 amino acids long. CDR1 LNHDA and CDR2 SQIVND come from the germline V gene (reference sequence). The chain's CDR3 is CASRRTSGPSYEQYF. The DNA for the CDR3 is TGTGCCAGCCGGAGGACTAGCGGGCCTTCCTACGAGCAGTACTTC. The full variable domain, rest sourced from reference TRBV19 and TRBJ2-7, is DGGITQSPKYLFRKEGQNVTLSCEQNLNHDAMYWYRQDPGQGLRLIYYSQIVNDFQKGDIAEGYSVSREKKESFPLTVTSAQKNPTAFYLCASRRTSGPSYEQYFGPGTRLTVT.

This sequence joins TRBV19 and TRBJ1-2, with TRBD1 matching 12 bases. Germline loops: CDR1 LNHDA, CDR2 SQIVND (reference sequence). This CDR3 region has 16 residues. V was pared by 5 bases and J by 4 bases, with 8 bases of the junction left unmatched. This CDR3 is CASSAGQGAIGYGYTF. CDR3 DNA: TGTGCCAGTAGTGCGGGACAGGGGGCTATTGGCTATGGCTACACCTTC.

The rearrangement uses TRBV4-3 and TRBJ2-2; 7 nucleotides align to TRBD2. After removal of 0 bases from V and 3 bases from J, the junction contained 4 bases not matched to a gene. This CDR3 is 16 amino acids long. Germline V gives CDR1 LGHNA, CDR2 YSLEER. CDR3 amino acids: CASSQEATSDTGELFF. The DNA of the CDR3 is TGCGCCAGCAGCCAAGAGGCTACTAGCGACACCGGGGAGCTGTTTTTT.

V is TRBV27 and J is TRBJ2-2, with 9 bases identical to TRBD2. Germline assignment: CDR1 MNHEY and CDR2 SMNVEV (reference sequence). V lost 2 bases to trimming and J lost 4 bases; unmatched junction nucleotides: 5. The CDR3 has 16 residues. CDR3 coding DNA: TGTGCCAGCAGTTTAGGGGTAGCGGGGGCCACCGGGGAGCTGTTTTTT. Translated, it gives CASSLGVAGATGELFF.

CDR3 in DNA: TGTGCCAGTAGTATAACAGGGTTGAACACTGAAGCTTTCTTT. It translates to CASSITGLNTEAFF. V usage is TRBV19 and J usage is TRBJ1-1, with D perhaps TRBD1 (6 bases). Trimming took 2 bases from V and 0 from J, leaving 7 bases between them. The CDR3 runs to 14 residues. Germline values: CDR1 LNHDA, CDR2 SQIVND (reference sequence).

The J gene is TRBJ1-5, the V gene TRBV2, with TRBD1 identical over 8 bases. Germline CDR1 SNHLY, CDR2 FYNNEI. The CDR3 extends over 15 amino acids. The junction had 4 bases not matched to a gene; V was cut back by 4 bases and J by 2 bases. In DNA form, the CDR3 reads TGTGCCAGCAGTGGAGCAGGGGGCGGCAATCAGCCCCAGCATTTT. Translated, it gives CASSGAGGGNQPQHF.

This chain joins TRBV6-5 and TRBJ2-5, with TRBD1 matching 10 bases. CDR3 length: 15 residues. V shed 5 bases, J shed 5 bases, and the junction held 8 bases outside the gene matches. Germline CDR1 MNHEY, CDR2 SVGAGI. The CDR3 region has the DNA TGTGCCAGCAGTGGCCGGGACAGGGGTTACGAGACCCAGTACTTC. Protein: CASSGRDRGYETQYF.

This chain links TRBV27 with TRBJ1-2; 7 bases match TRBD1. The length of the CDR3 is 15 residues. The V gene end was trimmed by 5 bases and the J gene end by 8 bases; junction bases not matched to a gene: 14. Germline lookup yields CDR1 MNHEY and CDR2 SMNVEV (reference sequence). The CDR3 loop reads CASSPRTVPGGGYTF. CDR3 coding DNA: TGTGCCAGCAGTCCACGGACGGTCCCAGGGGGGGGCTACACCTTC.

The J gene is TRBJ2-7, the V gene TRBV28; D may be TRBD2 (6 bases). The CDR3 is 14 residues long. In germline, CDR1 is MDHEN, CDR2 SYDVKM. The V gene lost 5 bases and the J gene lost 7 bases, with 18 bases spanning the gap. The CDR3 reads CASSHQGSGREQYF. The CDR3 DNA reads as TGTGCCAGCAGTCACCAGGGATCGGGGAGGGAGCAGTACTTC.

CDR3 region: CASSYRGDQPQHF. DNA of the CDR3: TGTGCCAGCAGTTACAGGGGGGATCAGCCCCAGCATTTT. The chain has TRBV7-2 and TRBJ1-5; TRBD1 aligns across 8 bases. The J segment lost 5 bases and the V segment lost 6 bases, leaving 3 bases of the junction unmatched. The V gene's germline CDR1 is SGHTA and CDR2 FQGNSA. CDR3 length: 13 amino acids.

Only one count was recorded for this clone. The chain joins TRBV11-1 to TRBJ2-2; perhaps TRBD1 as D (5 bases). This CDR3 is built from 16 residues. V was clipped by 6 bases and J by 2 bases, with 16 bases between them. Germline CDR1 reads SGHAT; CDR2 reads FQDESV (reference sequence). As DNA, the CDR3 is TGTGCCAGCAGTTCCCACCCCGACAGAAACACCGGGGAGCTGTTTTTT. Its protein product is CASSSHPDRNTGELFF.